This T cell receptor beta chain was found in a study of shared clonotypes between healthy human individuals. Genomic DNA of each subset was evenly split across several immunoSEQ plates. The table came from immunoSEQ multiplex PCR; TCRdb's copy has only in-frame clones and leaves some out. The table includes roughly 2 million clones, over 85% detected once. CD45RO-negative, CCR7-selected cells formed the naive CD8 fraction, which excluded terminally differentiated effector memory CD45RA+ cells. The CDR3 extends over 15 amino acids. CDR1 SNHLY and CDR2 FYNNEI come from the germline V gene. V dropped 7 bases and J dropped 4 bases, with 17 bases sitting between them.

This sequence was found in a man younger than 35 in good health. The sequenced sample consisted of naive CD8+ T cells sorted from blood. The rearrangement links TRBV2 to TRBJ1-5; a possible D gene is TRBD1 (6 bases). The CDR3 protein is CASTRRTEPNQPQHF. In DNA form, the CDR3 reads TGTGCCAGCACCAGAAGGACAGAGCCGAATCAGCCCCAGCATTTT.